A single sample is the source of the 22 T cell receptor beta chains below, sequenced in a study of CD8 T cells in Susac syndrome. The RNA input was roughly 0.5 to 1 ug, and it was reverse transcribed with random hexamers. One entry per CDR3 protein, called by TCRdb with MiXCR from the immunoSEQ multiplex PCR reads. This sample yields about 200,000 distinct CDR3 sequences, of which 75% to 95% are seen a single time; approximately 0.09% belongs to the top ten. What was sequenced was CD4+ T cells from PBMCs. These receptors originate from a human donor with Susac syndrome.

The J gene is TRBJ1-1, the V gene TRBV24-1; no firm D call. This CDR3 has 13 amino acids. Germline V CDR1 and CDR2: KGHDR, SFDVKD. Trimming pared 8 bases from V and 1 base from J, leaving 10 bases between. CDR3 sequence (DNA): TGTGCCACCAAGGGTCTCGGGAACACTGAAGCTTTCTTT. It translates to CATKGLGNTEAFF.

The rearrangement joins TRBV5-1 to TRBJ2-2, with D possibly TRBD1 on 6 matching bases. The CDR3 extends over 15 amino acids. Germline assignment: CDR1 SGHRS and CDR2 YFSETQ. The V and J ends lost 4 bases and 0 bases respectively, with 10 bases between them. In nucleotides, the CDR3 is TGCGCCAGCAGCGGGGGACACTCGAACACCGGGGAGCTGTTTTTT. This encodes CASSGGHSNTGELFF.

This sequence joins TRBV18 and TRBJ2-5; the D gene is possibly TRBD1 (6 bases). There are 15 residues in the CDR3. V lost 4 bases and J lost 2, with 14 bases in between. Germline V CDR1 and CDR2: KGHSH, LQKENI. This chain's CDR3 is CASSLTWTDQETQYF. The DNA of the CDR3 is TGTGCCAGCTCACTCACGTGGACAGATCAAGAGACCCAGTACTTC.

The chain links TRBV20-1 to TRBJ2-3, with a possible D match to TRBD2 (6 bases). This CDR3 contains 19 residues. V was trimmed by 7 bases and J by 0 bases, leaving 29 bases between them. CDR1 DFQATT and CDR2 SNEGSKA come from the germline V gene (reference sequence). The CDR3 region is CSVPSPGTGPRPSTDTQYF. The CDR3, as DNA: TGCAGTGTCCCCTCCCCTGGGACTGGTCCCCGACCTAGCACAGATACGCAGTATTTT.

The V gene is TRBV4-1, the J gene TRBJ2-7, with 8 bases matching TRBD1. The CDR3 is made up of 18 amino acids. J gave up 3 bases and V 0 bases, and 13 bases lay outside the gene matches. In germline, CDR1 is MGHRA, CDR2 YSYEKL. The CDR3 nucleotides are TGCGCCAGCAGCCAAGATTTTAATTTTGGGGACAGGTTCTACGAGCAGTACTTC. This encodes CASSQDFNFGDRFYEQYF.

V usage is TRBV2 and J usage is TRBJ2-3; 7 bases line up with TRBD2. Germline CDR1 and CDR2: SNHLY and FYNNEI. This CDR3 region has 15 residues. With V trimmed by 7 bases and J by 0 bases, 7 bases remained unmatched. The CDR3 DNA is TGTGCCAGCACGAGTCAAGCGGGGAGCACAGATACGCAGTATTTT. This encodes CASTSQAGSTDTQYF.

The count of this clonotype is one. The V call is TRBV27, the J call TRBJ1-1; 8 bases agree with TRBD1. V dropped 6 bases and J dropped 10; count of bases not matched to a gene: 13. Germline CDR1 reads MNHEY; CDR2 reads SMNVEV (reference sequence). The CDR3 contains 14 residues. CDR3 DNA: TGTGCCAGCAGACCAGGGGGCTCTATTTTCTCAGCTTTCTTT. Its translation: CASRPGGSIFSAFF.

The chain links TRBV6-1 to TRBJ2-7; the match to TRBD1 covers 10 bases. Germline CDR1 MNHNS, CDR2 SASEGT. With 1 base clipped from V and 5 bases from J, the junction kept 5 bases outside the gene matches. The CDR3 totals 15 residues. The CDR3 DNA sequence: TGTGCCAGCAGTGAAGTTGGGGACAGGGGCGACGAGCAGTACTTC. It codes for CASSEVGDRGDEQYF.

DNA for the CDR3: TGCGCCAGCAGCCAGGGACTAGCGGGAGCGTACGAGCAGTACTTC. It codes for CASSQGLAGAYEQYF. The chain links TRBV5-1 to TRBJ2-7; 14 positions agree with TRBD2. The CDR3 extends over 15 amino acids. Trimming cost V 4 bases and J 4 bases; bases outside gene matches: 4. Germline-derived CDR1 and CDR2 are SGHRS and YFSETQ.

The chain joins TRBV15 to TRBJ2-3, with D possibly being TRBD2 (5 bases). With 0 bases removed from V and 7 bases from J, the gap between germline ends came to 11 bases. The CDR3 contains 14 residues. Germline V gives CDR1 LNHNV, CDR2 YYDKDF (reference sequence). The CDR3 nucleotides read TGTGCCACCAGCAGAGATCGAGGGCGAAATACGCAGTATTTT. It codes for CATSRDRGRNTQYF.

The V and J genes are TRBV2 and TRBJ1-2; TRBD1 might be the D (6 bases). CDR3 length equals 12 residues. CDR1 and CDR2 (germline): SNHLY, FYNNEI. The V gene lost 6 bases and the J gene lost 8 bases, with 13 bases spanning the gap. CDR3 DNA sequence: TGTGCCAGCAGGCTCAGGGGAGAGGGCTACACCTTC. The encoded protein is CASRLRGEGYTF.

The J gene is TRBJ2-5, the V gene TRBV2, with D perhaps assigned TRBD1 or TRBD2 (5 bases each). The germline CDR1 and CDR2 sequences are SNHLY and FYNNEI. V was clipped by 7 bases and J by 5 bases, with 17 bases between them. The CDR3 loop spans 14 amino acids. The CDR3 DNA sequence: TGTGCCAGCAATAGGGACCTAGCTCTGGAGACCCAGTACTTC. Its protein is CASNRDLALETQYF.

J is TRBJ2-5 and V is TRBV5-1; a weak D match, TRBD1 (6 bases). CDR1 and CDR2 (germline): SGHRS, YFSETQ. This CDR3 contains 14 residues. The germline V and J ends were trimmed by 0 bases and 5 bases, with 11 bases remaining between them. DNA of the CDR3: TGCGCCAGCAGCTTGGAACAAAGGGGGGAGACCCAGTACTTC. This translates into CASSLEQRGETQYF.

This chain links TRBV6-5 with TRBJ2-3; 10 bases match TRBD1. The germline CDR1 and CDR2 sequences are MNHEY and SVGAGI. The CDR3 length is 17 residues. With 2 bases clipped from V and 3 bases from J, the junction kept 8 bases outside the gene matches. CDR3 in DNA: TGTGCCAGCAGTTACGCCTACGGGACAGGGGCGACAGATACGCAGTATTTT. This codes for CASSYAYGTGATDTQYF.

The chain has TRBV7-9 and TRBJ2-7, with D perhaps TRBD1 (5 bases). Germline V CDR1 and CDR2: SEHNR, FQNEAQ (reference sequence). The CDR3 has 14 amino acids. The V gene lost 4 bases and the J gene lost 6 bases, with 16 bases spanning the gap. CDR3 nucleotide sequence: TGTGCCAGCAGCTCGCAGGGTCAGTTAGCCGAGCAGTACTTC. Its protein is CASSSQGQLAEQYF.

This clonotype was counted only a few times. The rearrangement uses TRBV24-1 and TRBJ2-1; either TRBD1 or TRBD2 may supply D (5 bases each). The CDR3 is 18 residues long. The V gene lost 2 bases and the J gene lost 0 bases, with 16 bases spanning the gap. CDR1 is KGHDR, CDR2 SFDVKD, per germline. This CDR3 reads CATSDSGTRGSSYNEQFF. CDR3 sequence (DNA): TGTGCCACCAGTGATTCCGGGACGCGAGGAAGCTCCTACAATGAGCAGTTCTTC.

V usage is TRBV30 and J usage is TRBJ1-2, with TRBD1 matching over 8 bases. V lost 1 base and J lost 8; bases outside the gene matches: 12. The length of the CDR3 is 15 residues. The germline V gene has CDR1 GTSNPN and CDR2 SVGIG (reference sequence). The chain's CDR3 is CAWSEQGVVWRGYTF. For the CDR3, the DNA is TGTGCCTGGAGTGAACAGGGGGTAGTATGGAGAGGCTACACCTTC.

This chain joins TRBV7-2 and TRBJ1-2; D is ambiguous. The V gene's germline CDR1 is SGHTA and CDR2 FQGNSA. V lost 3 bases, J lost 7 bases, and 12 bases lay in between. The CDR3 contains 13 residues. CDR3 sequence (DNA): TGTGCCAGCAGCTTGAGCACCCCAGTTGGCTACACCTTC. Amino acid sequence: CASSLSTPVGYTF.

This clonotype has only one observation. The chain links TRBV7-9 to TRBJ1-1; D not resolved. Germline values: CDR1 SEHNR, CDR2 FQNEAQ (reference sequence). Trimming removed 2 bases at V and 2 bases at J, with 9 bases between. CDR3 length equals 14 residues. The chain's CDR3 is CASSLNRGNTEAFF. CDR3 bases: TGTGCCAGCAGCTTAAATCGGGGTAACACTGAAGCTTTCTTT.

The genes are TRBV30 and TRBJ2-1, with 7 bases lining up with TRBD1. Unmatched junction bases numbered 9, after V lost 0 bases and J lost 7 bases. Germline CDR1 is GTSNPN and CDR2 is SVGIG (reference sequence). This CDR3 comprises 15 residues. Here the CDR3 reads CAWSVEGGGANEQFF. The CDR3 DNA sequence: TGTGCCTGGAGTGTAGAAGGGGGCGGTGCAAATGAGCAGTTCTTC.

The chain joins TRBV20-1 to TRBJ2-1, with D unresolved. Germline V CDR1 and CDR2: DFQATT, SNEGSKA (reference sequence). The V and J ends lost 2 bases and 0 bases respectively, with 8 bases between them. This CDR3 is built from 14 residues. The DNA of the CDR3 is TGCAGTGCTAGACAGTTGAGCTCCTACAATGAGCAGTTCTTC. Its protein product is CSARQLSSYNEQFF.

The V gene is TRBV20-1, the J gene TRBJ2-1; 7 positions match TRBD1. CDR3 length: 15 amino acids. Germline-derived CDR1 and CDR2 are DFQATT and SNEGSKA (reference sequence). The V and J ends lost 1 base and 7 bases, in that order; junction bases with no gene match: 10. Written as DNA, the CDR3 is TGCAGTGCTAGAGTCCTCACGACAGGGTCGAATGAGCAGTTCTTC. Translating gives CSARVLTTGSNEQFF.